This TCR beta chain was observed in a study of CD8 T cells in ankylosing spondylitis (dated by TCRdb to the late 2010s). With regard to the full study: The study set out to find disease-linked TCR variants by profiling T cell receptor beta repertoires in ankylosing spondylitis patients and healthy donors. In total, the full study cohort was made up of roughly 110 healthy donors and roughly 27 ankylosing spondylitis patients. Peripheral blood samples were taken, and synovial fluid was additionally collected from ankylosing spondylitis patients. General findings and caveats noted by the study authors: A TCR beta motif made up of several highly homologous amino acid variants appeared to be characteristic of blood from ankylosing spondylitis patients. In peripheral blood, the disease-linked clones were found at relatively low frequencies and had a CD8+ phenotype. Some TCR beta motif variants had previously been reported in synovial fluid and blood of reactive arthritis patients, which suggested common disease-initiation mechanisms. The disease-linked clones were reported as significantly enriched in matched synovial fluid samples from ankylosing spondylitis patients.

Reads for this sample came from an Illumina HiSeq 2500. Quantitative 5'-RACE with molecular barcodes was the method used to prepare the TCR beta libraries. In the paper's pipeline: Disease-linked TCR variants were identified with a new computational method built on a probabilistic model of VDJ rearrangement. TCRdb reanalyzed the raw reads on its own, using fastp at Q25 for trimming and MiXCR for clone calling, and kept in-frame beta chains. Each record represents a unique CDR3 protein, reported with the most common genes and DNA among its rows. For this entry, the V and J calls and clone size follow TCRdb and not the study's own pipeline. Here the sample has hundreds of thousands of distinct CDR3 sequences; approximately 24% occur a single time. Together, the top ten hold 6.6% of the sample. The CDR3 numbers 16 residues from cysteine through phenylalanine. The sequence is cut down to CDR3 DNA, 48 bases in frame from base 1. CDR1 is given as KGHDR and CDR2 as SFDVKD, both from the germline V gene.

Notes on this clonotype: Its cognate antigen has yet to be identified. A read error is possible here, since a much larger clone lies one base away.

This TCR derives from a male donor with ankylosing spondylitis or in good health (not recorded which). The sequencing sample was made of blood, either unsorted or a sorted T cell fraction (not recorded which). The rearranged segments are TRBV24-1 and TRBJ2-1; 10 junctional bases match TRBD2. The DNA sequence is as follows: TGTGCCACCAGTGATCCGCTTCTAGCGGGAGAGGATGAGCAGCTCTTC. Its coded protein is CATSDPLLAGEDEQLF.